The entry that follows covers one T cell receptor beta chain sequence. Antigen: not known. PCR employed 60 Vbeta and 13 Jbeta primers. The assay was immunoSEQ multiplex PCR, and TCRdb's table has in-frame clones only and misses some. The sample carries roughly 50,000 clones, around 82% recorded once. These data originate in a study of cytomegalovirus exposure and HLA in healthy donors. Donors were ostensibly healthy at sampling, although undocumented immune exposures were probable. Points from the study as a whole: Cytomegalovirus association was listed for around 170 TCR beta chains.

The sequenced material came from PBMCs. The clonotype comes from a woman between 18 and 29 years old in good health and CMV-seronegative.

CDR3 DNA: TGTGCCAGCAGCAAGCCGACTAGCGGGAGGGAATGGGAGTACTTC. Protein: CASSKPTSGREWEYF. The chain combines TRBV2 with TRBJ2-7; 14 bases map to TRBD2. The germline gives CDR1 SNHLY, CDR2 FYNNEI. J lost 11 bases, V lost 6 bases, and 12 bases had no gene match. The CDR3 loop spans 15 amino acids.